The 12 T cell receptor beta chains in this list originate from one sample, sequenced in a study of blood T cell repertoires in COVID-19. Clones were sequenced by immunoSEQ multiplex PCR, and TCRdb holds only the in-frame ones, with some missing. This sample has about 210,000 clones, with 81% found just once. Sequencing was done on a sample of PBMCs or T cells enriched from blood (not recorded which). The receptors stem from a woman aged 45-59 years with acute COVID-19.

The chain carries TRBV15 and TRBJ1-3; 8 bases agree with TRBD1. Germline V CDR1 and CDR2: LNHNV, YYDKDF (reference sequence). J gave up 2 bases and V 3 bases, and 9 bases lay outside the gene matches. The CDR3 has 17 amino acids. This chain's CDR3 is CATSRTWQGAAGNTIYF. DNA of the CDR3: TGTGCCACCAGCAGGACATGGCAGGGGGCGGCTGGAAACACCATATATTTT.

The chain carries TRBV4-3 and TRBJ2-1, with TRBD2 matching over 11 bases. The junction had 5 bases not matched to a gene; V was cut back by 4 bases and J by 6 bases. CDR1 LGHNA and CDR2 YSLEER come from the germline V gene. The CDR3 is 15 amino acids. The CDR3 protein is CASSRGSGGVNEQFF. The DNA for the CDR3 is TGCGCCAGCAGCCGAGGTAGCGGGGGGGTCAATGAGCAGTTCTTC.

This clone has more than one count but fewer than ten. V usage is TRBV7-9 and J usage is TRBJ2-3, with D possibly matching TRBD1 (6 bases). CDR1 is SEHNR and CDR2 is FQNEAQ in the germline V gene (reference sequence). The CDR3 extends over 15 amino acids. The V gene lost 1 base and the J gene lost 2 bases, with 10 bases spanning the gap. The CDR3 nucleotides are TGTGCCAGCAGCTTAGGACGGACAGACACAGATACGCAGTATTTT. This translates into CASSLGRTDTDTQYF.

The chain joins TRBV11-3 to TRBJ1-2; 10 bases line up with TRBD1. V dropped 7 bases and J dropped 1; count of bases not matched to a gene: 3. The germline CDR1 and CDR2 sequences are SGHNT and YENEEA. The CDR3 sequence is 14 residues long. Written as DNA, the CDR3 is TGTGCCAGCACGCGGGACAGGGGTAACTATGGCTACACCTTC. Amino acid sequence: CASTRDRGNYGYTF.

The CDR3 coding sequence is TGTGCCAGCAGTACGGGACAGGGAACGGGCATTCAGTACTTC. Protein: CASSTGQGTGIQYF. The chain is built from TRBV27 and TRBJ2-4; TRBD1 aligns across 9 bases. This CDR3 region has 14 residues. Losses at the gene ends were 5 bases for V and 9 bases for J; bases not matched to a gene: 8. Germline lookup yields CDR1 MNHEY and CDR2 SMNVEV (reference sequence).

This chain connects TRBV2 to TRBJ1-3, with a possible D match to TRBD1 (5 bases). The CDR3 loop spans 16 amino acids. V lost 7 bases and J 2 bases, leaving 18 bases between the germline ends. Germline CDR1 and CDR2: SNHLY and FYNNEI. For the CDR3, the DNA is TGTGCCAGCATTTCGGGCGGGGGAGTCGCTGGAAACACCATATATTTT. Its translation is CASISGGGVAGNTIYF.

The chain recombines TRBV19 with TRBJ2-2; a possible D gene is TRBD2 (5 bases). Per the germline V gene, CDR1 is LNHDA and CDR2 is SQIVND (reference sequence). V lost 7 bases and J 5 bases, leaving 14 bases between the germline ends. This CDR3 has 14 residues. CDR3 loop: CASTGSWGTGELFF. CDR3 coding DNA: TGTGCCAGTACGGGATCCTGGGGAACCGGGGAGCTGTTTTTT.

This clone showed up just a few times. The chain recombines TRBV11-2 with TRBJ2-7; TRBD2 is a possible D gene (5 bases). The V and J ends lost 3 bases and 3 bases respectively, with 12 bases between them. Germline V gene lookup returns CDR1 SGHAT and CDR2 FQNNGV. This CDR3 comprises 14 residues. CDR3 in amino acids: CASSFDGVNYEQYF. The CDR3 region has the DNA TGTGCCAGCAGCTTTGACGGGGTAAACTACGAGCAGTACTTC.

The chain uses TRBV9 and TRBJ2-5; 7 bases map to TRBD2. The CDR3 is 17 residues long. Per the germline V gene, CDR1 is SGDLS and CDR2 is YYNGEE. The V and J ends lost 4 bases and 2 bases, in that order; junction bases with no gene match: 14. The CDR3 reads CASSPVLSSSGQETQYF. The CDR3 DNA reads TGTGCCAGCAGCCCAGTGCTGTCTTCTAGCGGACAAGAGACCCAGTACTTC.

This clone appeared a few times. The CDR3 nucleotides are TGTGCCAGCAGCTTAGGCAGGGCGGGCAATCAGCCCCAGCATTTT. This encodes CASSLGRAGNQPQHF. The rearrangement links TRBV7-2 to TRBJ1-5; D is perhaps TRBD1 (5 bases). This CDR3 has 15 residues. Trimming removed 1 base at V and 2 bases at J, with 9 bases between. Germline-derived CDR1 and CDR2 are SGHTA and FQGNSA.

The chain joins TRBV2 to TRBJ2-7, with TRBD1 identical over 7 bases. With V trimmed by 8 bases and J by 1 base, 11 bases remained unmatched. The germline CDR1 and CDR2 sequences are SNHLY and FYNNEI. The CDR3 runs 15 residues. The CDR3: CASLLSRDSSYEQYF. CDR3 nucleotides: TGTGCCAGCTTACTCAGCCGGGACAGTTCCTACGAGCAGTACTTC.

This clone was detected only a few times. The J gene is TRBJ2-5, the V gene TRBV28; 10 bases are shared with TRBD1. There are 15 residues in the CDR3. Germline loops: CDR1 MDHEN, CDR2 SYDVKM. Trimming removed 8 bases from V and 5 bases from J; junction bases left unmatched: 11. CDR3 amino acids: CASDTGTGALETQYF. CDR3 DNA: TGTGCCAGCGACACAGGGACAGGGGCCTTGGAGACCCAGTACTTC.